Shown below are 10 T cell receptor beta chains from a single sample sequenced in a study of CD8 T cells in Susac syndrome. The RNA, 0.5 to 1 ug, was put through reverse transcription using random hexamers. TCRdb reanalysed the immunoSEQ multiplex PCR reads using MiXCR and keeps one entry per CDR3 protein. The sample holds 150,000 to 200,000 distinct CDR3 sequences, 90% to 95% seen once. The sequencing sample was made of CD4+ T cells from PBMCs. Receptor source: a human donor in good health.

J is TRBJ1-6 and V is TRBV27; D uncertain. Per germline, CDR1 MNHEY and CDR2 SMNVEV (reference sequence). Trimming cost V 9 bases and J 11 bases, with 8 bases left between them. The CDR3 runs to 10 residues. The CDR3 is CASSLTPLHF. The CDR3 DNA sequence: TGTGCCAGTTCCCTTACACCCCTCCACTTT.

V gene TRBV20-1 combines with J gene TRBJ2-3; weak D call: TRBD2 (6 bases). The germline V gene has CDR1 DFQATT and CDR2 SNEGSKA (reference sequence). This CDR3 region has 16 residues. Between the trimmed V and J ends, which lost 1 base and 1 base, there was a span of 15 bases. In nucleotides, the CDR3 is TGCAGTGCTAGAGCTAGGGGCGGGGCCCGCACAGATACGCAGTATTTT. It is translated as CSARARGGARTDTQYF.

CDR3 in amino acids: CSASGNSLADTQYF. The CDR3, as DNA: TGCAGTGCTTCGGGGAATAGCTTGGCAGATACGCAGTATTTT. The chain recombines TRBV20-1 with TRBJ2-3; D possibly corresponds to TRBD2 (5 bases). Trimming shortened V by 5 bases and J by 4 bases, and 16 bases separated the two germline ends. The CDR3 covers 14 residues. The germline CDR1 and CDR2 sequences are DFQATT and SNEGSKA (reference sequence).

The rearrangement uses TRBV29-1 and TRBJ1-2; TRBD1 might be the D (5 bases). The V and J ends lost 5 bases and 7 bases respectively, with 8 bases between them. Per the germline V gene, CDR1 is SQVTM and CDR2 is ANQGSEA. The CDR3 totals 10 residues. CDR3 bases: TGCAGCGTTACTCAGGGTGGCTACACCTTC. It codes for CSVTQGGYTF.

The V and J genes are TRBV7-9 and TRBJ1-1; D is perhaps TRBD1 (5 bases). The V end was cut by 5 bases, the J end by 1 base, with 14 bases between. Germline CDR1 and CDR2: SEHNR and FQNEAQ (reference sequence). CDR3 length: 15 amino acids. Here the CDR3 reads CASSAPAQGNTEAFF. The CDR3 DNA follows: TGTGCCAGCAGCGCCCCCGCGCAGGGGAACACTGAAGCTTTCTTT.

The CDR3 nucleotides are TGCAGCGTTGAAGACGCGGGGAATGAGCAGTTCTTC. Protein sequence: CSVEDAGNEQFF. The rearrangement joins TRBV29-1 to TRBJ2-1; the D gene is possibly TRBD2 (6 bases). Germline assignment: CDR1 SQVTM and CDR2 ANQGSEA. The CDR3 runs to 12 residues. V shed 0 bases and J shed 7 bases, with 7 bases lying between them.

The V call is TRBV20-1, the J call TRBJ2-7; 7 bases are shared with TRBD2. Germline CDR1 is DFQATT and CDR2 is SNEGSKA (reference sequence). The ends lost 5 bases at V and 3 bases at J; junction bases unmatched: 13. The CDR3 has 15 residues. Written as DNA, the CDR3 is TGCAGTGCTCCTCGAGCTGGCGGGGGAGACTACGAGCAGTACTTC. Protein: CSAPRAGGGDYEQYF.

J is TRBJ1-2 and V is TRBV29-1; D not certain. In germline, CDR1 is SQVTM, CDR2 ANQGSEA. V lost 4 bases and J 6 bases, leaving 15 bases between the germline ends. This CDR3 has 13 residues. The DNA of the CDR3 is TGCAGCGTTGGTAGTGATAGGGAGGATGGCTACACCTTC. This sequence encodes CSVGSDREDGYTF.

This chain connects TRBV20-1 to TRBJ2-7; D might be TRBD2 (6 bases). The CDR3 has 13 residues. Germline CDR1 reads DFQATT; CDR2 reads SNEGSKA (reference sequence). Trimming removed 6 bases at V and 2 bases at J, with 14 bases between. The CDR3 nucleotides are TGCAGTGCAGACGGACTAACGACCTACGAGCAGTACTTC. Its protein product is CSADGLTTYEQYF.

V and J are TRBV7-3 and TRBJ2-1, with 8 positions matching TRBD2. The CDR3 loop spans 15 amino acids. J was trimmed by 4 bases and V by 4 bases; bases with no gene match: 6. Germline V gives CDR1 SGHTA, CDR2 FQGTGA. The CDR3 DNA reads as TGTGCCAGCAGCTCCAATTTAGCGGGATACAATGAGCAGTTCTTC. Its protein product is CASSSNLAGYNEQFF.